One and the same sample provided the 8 T cell receptor beta chains below, sequenced in a study of T cells in tuberculosis. Sequencing was performed with immunoSEQ multiplex PCR; in TCRdb, only in-frame clones are kept and a portion is missing. The sample carries roughly 41,000 clones, 90% to 95% recorded once. Sequenced sample: PBMCs. The receptors were sampled from a donor aged 10-35 years with latent tuberculosis or without tuberculosis infection. Some clones in this sample may be carry-over from other donors' samples.

The rearrangement links TRBV6-8 to TRBJ2-7; D perhaps matches TRBD1 (5 bases). V was cut by 2 bases and J by 3 bases, with 11 bases left in between. This CDR3 is 14 amino acids long. Germline CDR1 MNHGY, CDR2 SAAAGT. The CDR3 loop reads CASSYVQGIYEQYF. CDR3 nucleotide sequence: TGTGCCAGCAGTTACGTCCAGGGTATCTACGAGCAGTACTTC.

This clone showed up just a few times. This chain joins TRBV7-2 and TRBJ2-1; tentatively, D is TRBD1 (5 bases). Between the trimmed V and J ends, which lost 1 base and 0 bases, there was a span of 13 bases. The germline V gene encodes CDR1 SGHTA and CDR2 FQGNSA. CDR3 size: 17 residues. The chain's CDR3 is CASSLVDSLSSYNEQFF. The CDR3, as DNA: TGTGCCAGCAGCTTAGTCGACAGCCTTAGCTCCTACAATGAGCAGTTCTTC.

This chain connects TRBV12-5 to TRBJ2-1; unclear D gene. Per the germline V gene, CDR1 is LGHNT and CDR2 is FRNRAP. V lost 8 bases and J 8 bases, leaving 10 bases between the germline ends. The CDR3 length is 11 residues. In nucleotides, the CDR3 is TGTGCTAGTTGCGTCCTGCATGAGCAGTTCTTC. As protein: CASCVLHEQFF.

This chain uses TRBV7-8 with TRBJ1-1; maybe TRBD1 (5 bases). Trimming stripped 2 bases from V and 0 bases from J, with 19 bases between. This CDR3 has 18 amino acids. CDR1 is SGHVS and CDR2 is FQNEAQ in the germline V gene. The CDR3 protein is CASSLFSGLRAMNTEAFF. CDR3 DNA: TGTGCCAGCAGCTTATTTTCAGGGTTAAGGGCCATGAACACTGAAGCTTTCTTT.

In this sample, this clone turned up once. The J gene is TRBJ2-1, the V gene TRBV28; maybe TRBD1 (6 bases). The V gene's germline CDR1 is MDHEN and CDR2 SYDVKM. Trimming took off 5 bases at V and 6 bases at J, with 11 bases between the two ends. The CDR3 sequence is 13 residues long. Here the CDR3 DNA reads TGTGCCAGCAGTACCCTAGGGGGCAATGAGCAGTTCTTC. This gives the protein CASSTLGGNEQFF.

CDR3 sequence (DNA): TGTGCCAGCAGCGTAGTCGCGGGGCAGGGCGGCAATGAGCAGTTCTTC. Its translation is CASSVVAGQGGNEQFF. The chain joins TRBV9 to TRBJ2-1, with D perhaps TRBD2 (6 bases). Germline-derived CDR1 and CDR2 are SGDLS and YYNGEE. CDR3 length equals 16 residues. V was pared by 0 bases and J by 6 bases, with 16 bases between.

The chain combines TRBV5-1 with TRBJ2-7, with 7 bases matching TRBD2. This CDR3 is 16 amino acids long. The germline V gene encodes CDR1 SGHRS and CDR2 YFSETQ. V trimming: 0 bases; J trimming: 0 bases; junction bases outside the gene matches: 6. This CDR3 is CASSLGSGFNSYEQYF. CDR3 bases: TGCGCCAGCAGCTTGGGTAGCGGGTTTAACTCCTACGAGCAGTACTTC.

The chain recombines TRBV27 with TRBJ2-7; TRBD2 matches at 12 bases. CDR3 size: 16 residues. The V gene end was trimmed by 5 bases and the J gene end by 1 base; junction bases not matched to a gene: 6. CDR1 is MNHEY, CDR2 SMNVEV, per germline (reference sequence). The CDR3 loop reads CASSQRTSGESYEQYF. CDR3 bases: TGTGCCAGCAGTCAGCGGACTAGCGGGGAATCCTACGAGCAGTACTTC.